This T cell receptor beta chain was found in a study of T-cell reconstitution after alpha-beta-depleted transplantation in children. Study-level findings and limits: Several hundred expanded graft clones reportedly supplied alpha-beta T cells about two months after transplant.

The CDR3 spans 15 residues. CDR1 is SGHTA, CDR2 FQGTGA, per germline. V lost 2 bases and J lost 0, with 7 bases in between. During its preparation, the TCRbeta library received unique molecular identifiers. Each CDR3 protein gets one entry after TCRdb re-called the PCR reads with MiXCR. The sample lists around 960,000 distinct CDR3 sequences; about 29% were seen once. A remark on this clonotype: What it binds is not known.

The rearrangement joins TRBV7-3 to TRBJ2-2; no definite D call. The sample here was PBMCs, mostly from graft donor cells, taken 360 days after TCRalphabeta/CD19-depleted stem cell transplant. The clonotype was recovered from a boy in the first two years of life who had a stem cell transplant for SCID, so the T cells may come from the graft donor. This CDR3 reads CASSLFAANTGELFF. The CDR3 DNA follows: TGTGCCAGCAGCTTATTCGCGGCGAACACCGGGGAGCTGTTTTTT.